Below, 32 T cell receptor beta chains from the same sample are listed, as sequenced in a study of T cell changes during pregnancy in multiple sclerosis. TCRdb's copy holds only in-frame clones and misses some; the assay was immunoSEQ multiplex PCR. The sample has some 56,000 clones; about 90% are singletons. Sequences were derived from CD4+ T cells from peripheral blood mononuclear cells, sampled after pregnancy. These receptors were collected from a female donor with multiple sclerosis, enrolled in a pregnancy study.

The gene calls are TRBV7-2 and TRBJ2-5; a possible D gene is TRBD1 (6 bases). The CDR3 extends over 15 amino acids. V was shortened by 2 bases and J by 2 bases, with 12 bases between the two germline ends. Germline V gene lookup returns CDR1 SGHTA and CDR2 FQGNSA. CDR3 residues: CASSLSQGPQETQYF. The DNA of the CDR3 is TGTGCCAGCAGCTTATCTCAGGGGCCACAAGAGACCCAGTACTTC.

V is TRBV7-3 and J is TRBJ1-1; the D gene is possibly TRBD1 (6 bases). V gave up 0 bases and J gave up 1 base, with 6 bases separating them. The CDR3 is 14 amino acids. CDR1 and CDR2 from the germline V gene are SGHTA and FQGTGA. The CDR3 sequence: CASSLTGANTEAFF. In DNA form, the CDR3 reads TGTGCCAGCAGCTTAACGGGGGCGAACACTGAAGCTTTCTTT.

This chain connects TRBV6-6 to TRBJ2-1; D gene ambiguous. The CDR3 is 14 amino acids. Germline V gene data show CDR1 as MNHNY and CDR2 as SVGAGI (reference sequence). V shed 5 bases and J shed 3 bases, with 11 bases lying between them. DNA of the CDR3: TGTGCCAGCAGTCATCAGGAAGTCTACAATGAGCAGTTCTTC. It codes for CASSHQEVYNEQFF.

In this sample, this clone turned up a few times. The V and J genes are TRBV15 and TRBJ1-1; D might be TRBD1 (6 bases). V lost 6 bases, J lost 4 bases, and 21 bases lay in between. Per the germline V gene, CDR1 is LNHNV and CDR2 is YYDKDF (reference sequence). There are 16 residues in the CDR3. The CDR3 DNA reads TGTGCCACCAGACCCAGGGGAACGGGGAGCGGCACTGAAGCTTTCTTT. It codes for CATRPRGTGSGTEAFF.

This chain uses TRBV5-6 with TRBJ2-3; 7 bases align to TRBD1. The germline CDR1 and CDR2 sequences are SGHDT and YYEEEE. The V gene end was trimmed by 3 bases and the J gene end by 3 bases; junction bases not matched to a gene: 19. The length of the CDR3 is 19 residues. DNA for the CDR3: TGTGCCAGCAGCTCGCTGCGCGCGCTAGGGGGCTCGTGGACAGATACGCAGTATTTT. It encodes CASSSLRALGGSWTDTQYF.

The rearrangement joins TRBV5-6 to TRBJ2-3; TRBD2 matches 10 bases. Trimming at V came to 4 bases and at J to 4 bases, leaving 6 bases not matched to a gene. The CDR3 sequence is 15 residues long. Germline V gives CDR1 SGHDT, CDR2 YYEEEE. CDR3 nucleotides: TGTGCCAGCAGCCGAGTGAGCGGGGGGGCAGATACGCAGTATTTT. It yields the protein CASSRVSGGADTQYF.

The gene calls are TRBV30 and TRBJ2-2; unclear D gene. The CDR3 is 14 residues long. From germline, CDR1 is GTSNPN and CDR2 SVGIG (reference sequence). V lost 1 base to trimming and J lost 6 bases, with 12 bases between them. The CDR3: CAWSALPGAGELFF. CDR3 DNA: TGTGCCTGGAGTGCCCTCCCGGGTGCCGGGGAGCTGTTTTTT.

This chain uses TRBV27 with TRBJ1-2; 7 bases fit TRBD1. Germline loops: CDR1 MNHEY, CDR2 SMNVEV (reference sequence). After removal of 5 bases from V and 4 bases from J, the junction contained 7 bases not matched to a gene. This CDR3 has 14 residues. This CDR3 is CASSLQTGVYGYTF. The CDR3 coding sequence is TGTGCCAGCAGTCTCCAAACAGGGGTCTATGGCTACACCTTC.

J is TRBJ2-3 and V is TRBV29-1; 10 bases map to TRBD2. The V segment lost 1 base and the J segment 3 bases; nucleotides outside the gene matches: 7. The germline V gene encodes CDR1 SQVTM and CDR2 ANQGSEA. This CDR3 spans 16 amino acids. The CDR3: CSVEGGRSGGTDTQYF. The CDR3 region has the DNA TGCAGCGTTGAAGGGGGGCGTAGCGGGGGGACAGATACGCAGTATTTT.

The chain is built from TRBV30 and TRBJ2-7; tentatively, D is TRBD1 (5 bases). The CDR3 consists of 13 residues. CDR1 is GTSNPN and CDR2 is SVGIG in the germline V gene (reference sequence). V lost 8 bases and J lost 3, with 17 bases in between. The CDR3 sequence: CALKGKDVYEQYF. The CDR3 nucleotides are TGTGCCCTTAAGGGGAAGGATGTCTACGAGCAGTACTTC.

The V and J genes are TRBV19 and TRBJ1-5; 7 bases line up with TRBD1. This CDR3 comprises 13 residues. The junction had 7 bases not matched to a gene; V was cut back by 8 bases and J by 6 bases. Germline values: CDR1 LNHDA, CDR2 SQIVND (reference sequence). The CDR3 DNA follows: TGTGCCAGTGCTGACAGGGTCGCTCAGCCCCAGCATTTT. Protein sequence: CASADRVAQPQHF.

This chain uses TRBV7-9 with TRBJ2-5; the match to TRBD2 covers 9 bases. Germline values: CDR1 SEHNR, CDR2 FQNEAQ (reference sequence). After removal of 5 bases from V and 5 bases from J, the junction contained 9 bases not matched to a gene. This CDR3 region has 15 residues. The CDR3 loop reads CASSPRGGEAETQYF. In DNA, the CDR3 is TGTGCCAGCAGCCCTCGCGGGGGGGAGGCGGAGACCCAGTACTTC.

The genes are TRBV23-1 and TRBJ2-1; 9 positions agree with TRBD1. TRBV23-1 is noted as an ORF with a role that remains uncertain. The trim removed 6 bases at V and 3 bases at J, leaving 6 bases unmatched. This CDR3 comprises 15 residues. The DNA of the CDR3 is TGCGCCAGCAGCCCGGGACAGGGAATCTACAATGAGCAGTTCTTC. Translated: CASSPGQGIYNEQFF.

The chain carries TRBV10-3 and TRBJ2-7, with 7 nucleotides matching TRBD2. J lost 5 bases, V lost 0 bases, and 7 bases had no gene match. CDR3 length: 15 residues. Germline CDR1 reads ENHRY; CDR2 reads SYGVKD. The CDR3 nucleotides read TGTGCCATCAGTGAGTCGAGGACTAGGCCCCACGAGCAGTACTTC. It translates to CAISESRTRPHEQYF.

The V and J genes are TRBV18 and TRBJ2-2; 8 nucleotides agree with TRBD2. The CDR3 contains 16 residues. The germline V gene has CDR1 KGHSH and CDR2 LQKENI. The junction had 4 bases not matched to a gene; V was cut back by 4 bases and J by 0 bases. The CDR3 DNA sequence: TGTGCCAGCTCACGACTAGCGCCGACGAACACCGGGGAGCTGTTTTTT. This gives the protein CASSRLAPTNTGELFF.

The V call is TRBV4-3, the J call TRBJ1-1; 7 bases agree with TRBD1. V trimming: 2 bases; J trimming: 5 bases; junction bases outside the gene matches: 8. The germline V gene has CDR1 LGHNA and CDR2 YSLEER. The CDR3 spans 15 residues. CDR3 protein: CASSQKAGGGTEAFF. CDR3 sequence (DNA): TGCGCCAGCAGCCAAAAAGCAGGGGGAGGTACTGAAGCTTTCTTT.

This clone was seen once. The V and J genes are TRBV5-6 and TRBJ2-5; TRBD1 matches at 9 bases. Germline-derived CDR1 and CDR2 are SGHDT and YYEEEE. The CDR3 is 18 residues long. V shed 0 bases, J shed 5 bases, and the junction held 14 bases outside the gene matches. The CDR3 sequence: CASSLGATGGLVVETQYF. The DNA of the CDR3 is TGTGCCAGCAGCTTGGGGGCGACAGGGGGGCTGGTCGTGGAGACCCAGTACTTC.

The V call is TRBV9, the J call TRBJ1-2; 7 bases agree with TRBD1. CDR1 and CDR2 (germline): SGDLS, YYNGEE. V was pared by 0 bases and J by 6 bases, with 5 bases of the junction left unmatched. This CDR3 is 14 amino acids long. CDR3 sequence reads: CASSVGQGSNGYTF. DNA of the CDR3: TGTGCCAGCAGCGTAGGACAGGGATCAAATGGCTACACCTTC. The full variable domain, with the rest looked up from reference TRBV9 and TRBJ1-2, is DSGVTQTPKHLITATGQRVTLRCSPRSGDLSVYWYQQSLDQGLQFLIQYYNGEERAKGNILERFSAQQFPDLHSELNLSSLELGDSALYFCASSVGQGSNGYTFGSGTRLTVV.

This chain joins TRBV29-1 and TRBJ1-2, with 7 bases identical to TRBD1. V shed 7 bases and J 7 bases; nucleotides not matched to a gene: 12. CDR3 size: 13 residues. Germline-derived CDR1 and CDR2 are SQVTM and ANQGSEA. CDR3 sequence (DNA): TGCAGCGCCGTATTGACAGGGTTCGGTGGCTACACCTTC. Protein product: CSAVLTGFGGYTF.

The chain combines TRBV27 with TRBJ1-2, with unresolved D. Looked up from germline, CDR1 is MNHEY and CDR2 is SMNVEV (reference sequence). CDR3 length: 13 amino acids. V lost 3 bases and J 1 base, leaving 6 bases between the germline ends. The chain's CDR3 is CASSLRFNYGYTF. The CDR3 DNA is TGTGCCAGCAGTTTGAGGTTTAACTATGGCTACACCTTC.

This clone was seen once. The chain joins TRBV25-1 to TRBJ1-1; 8 bases match TRBD1. Germline V gene sequence: CDR1 MGHDK, CDR2 SYGVNS. The CDR3 sequence is 13 residues long. Losses at the gene ends were 6 bases for V and 5 bases for J; bases not matched to a gene: 5. In DNA, the CDR3 is TGTGCCAGCAGGGGTACAGGGGGGACTGAAGCTTTCTTT. Protein product: CASRGTGGTEAFF.

The J gene is TRBJ2-3, the V gene TRBV7-3; tentatively, D is TRBD2 (6 bases). Trimming took 0 bases from V and 1 from J, leaving 11 bases between them. This CDR3 comprises 16 residues. Germline values: CDR1 SGHTA, CDR2 FQGTGA. The CDR3 nucleotides read TGTGCCAGCAGCTTAACAGGCGGGGAGGGCACAGATACGCAGTATTTT. It specifies CASSLTGGEGTDTQYF. The full variable domain, its missing parts supplied by reference TRBV7-3 and TRBJ2-3, is GAGVSQTPSNKVTEKGKYVELRCDPISGHTALYWYRQSLGQGPEFLIYFQGTGAADDSGLPNDRFFAVRPEGSVSTLKIQRTERGDSAVYLCASSLTGGEGTDTQYFGPGTRLTVL.

This chain connects TRBV7-2 to TRBJ1-2, with a possible D match to TRBD1 (5 bases). This CDR3 contains 13 residues. Germline loops: CDR1 SGHTA, CDR2 FQGNSA. V was shortened by 5 bases and J by 3 bases, with 10 bases between the two germline ends. The CDR3 DNA reads as TGTGCCAGCAGCGCCGACAGTGACTATGGCTACACCTTC. It encodes CASSADSDYGYTF.

The V and J genes are TRBV7-2 and TRBJ2-7, with 10 bases aligning to TRBD2. CDR3 length: 13 residues. V lost 3 bases and J lost 9; bases outside the gene matches: 5. The V gene's germline CDR1 is SGHTA and CDR2 FQGNSA. The CDR3 loop is CASSFSGGALQYF. CDR3 coding DNA: TGTGCCAGCAGCTTCAGCGGGGGGGCCTTGCAGTACTTC.

In DNA form, the CDR3 reads TGTGCCAGCTCACCCTACCGCCCGGAGCTATGGGGCTACACCTTC. Translating it yields CASSPYRPELWGYTF. The gene calls are TRBV18 and TRBJ1-2, with D unclear. The germline V gene has CDR1 KGHSH and CDR2 LQKENI. The length of the CDR3 is 15 residues. V was pared by 3 bases and J by 8 bases, with 19 bases between.

The rearrangement links TRBV9 to TRBJ2-3; possible D gene TRBD2, 5 bases. V lost 4 bases and J lost 4, with 19 bases in between. Germline CDR1 SGDLS, CDR2 YYNGEE. This CDR3 contains 16 residues. Here the CDR3 reads CASSKVGEGFPDTQYF. CDR3 nucleotide sequence: TGTGCCAGCAGCAAAGTGGGAGAGGGTTTCCCAGATACGCAGTATTTT.

In DNA, the CDR3 is TGTGCCAGCAGCTTGGTGACTATCACAGATACGCAGTATTTT. Translation: CASSLVTITDTQYF. The rearrangement joins TRBV5-4 to TRBJ2-3; D possibly corresponds to TRBD2 (5 bases). The V and J ends lost 0 bases and 2 bases respectively, with 7 bases between them. Germline V gives CDR1 SGHNT, CDR2 YYREEE (reference sequence). The CDR3 runs 14 residues.

The chain uses TRBV6-1 and TRBJ2-7, with D perhaps matching TRBD1 (5 bases). CDR1 MNHNS and CDR2 SASEGT come from the germline V gene. The CDR3 consists of 15 residues. Deletions cut 3 bases from V and 0 bases from J, with 12 bases between. The CDR3 here is CASSENRTPSYEQYF. DNA of the CDR3: TGTGCCAGCAGTGAGAACAGGACCCCCTCCTACGAGCAGTACTTC.

The chain joins TRBV10-3 to TRBJ2-3, with a tentative D call TRBD2 (6 bases). Germline V gives CDR1 ENHRY, CDR2 SYGVKD. The CDR3 totals 16 residues. Trimming took 8 bases from V and 1 from J, leaving 19 bases between them. This chain's CDR3 is CAIGTPRPVGTDTQYF. CDR3 DNA: TGTGCCATCGGGACTCCGAGACCTGTAGGCACAGATACGCAGTATTTT.

The chain uses TRBV4-3 and TRBJ2-7; no clear D gene. Trimming shortened V by 1 base and J by 4 bases, and 8 bases separated the two germline ends. Germline assignment: CDR1 LGHNA and CDR2 YSLEER. The CDR3 totals 13 residues. In DNA form, the CDR3 reads TGCGCCAGCAGCCAAGCGAGGAGTTACGAGCAGTACTTC. It is translated as CASSQARSYEQYF.

The rearrangement links TRBV6-6 to TRBJ1-2, with 10 bases that match TRBD1. The CDR3 totals 16 residues. From germline, CDR1 is MNHNY and CDR2 SVGAGI (reference sequence). With V trimmed by 2 bases and J by 4 bases, 7 bases remained unmatched. The CDR3, as DNA: TGTGCCAGCAGTTACACCGGGACAGGGGCTATCTATGGCTACACCTTC. Amino acid sequence: CASSYTGTGAIYGYTF.

This clone was counted a single time. This chain connects TRBV7-2 to TRBJ1-6; possibly TRBD1 for D (5 bases). The germline CDR1 and CDR2 sequences are SGHTA and FQGNSA. V lost 0 bases, J lost 7 bases, and 13 bases lay in between. This CDR3 spans 16 amino acids. CDR3 sequence: CASSLATGGRNSPLHF. In nucleotides, the CDR3 is TGTGCCAGCAGCTTAGCGACGGGGGGACGGAATTCACCCCTCCACTTT.